This T cell receptor beta chain was found in a study of CD8+ T cells in alopecia areata. The germline V gene has CDR1 LGHNA and CDR2 YNFKEQ. V gave up 0 bases and J gave up 6 bases; unmatched junction bases: 7. There are 16 residues in the CDR3. Treatment denoted: oral pan-JAK inhibitor, 5-10 mg twice daily. Reverse transcribed after extraction, RNA yielded cDNA as the sequencing template. The protocol was immunoSEQ multiplex PCR, while the TCRdb copy is restricted to in-frame clones and leaves out a portion. Here the sample spans fewer than 150,000 clones, approximately 52% being singletons. The chain links TRBV4-2 to TRBJ1-5, with 8 bases matching TRBD1. This clonotype was obtained from a human donor with alopecia areata. The source material was CD8+ T cells sorted from blood, sampled at week 4, from a patient treated with tofacitinib. CDR3: CASSQDASGGGQPQHF. In DNA form, the CDR3 reads TGTGCCAGCAGCCAAGATGCTTCAGGGGGCGGTCAGCCCCAGCATTTT.